This entry concerns a single T cell receptor beta chain. Germline loops: CDR1 LGHDT, CDR2 YNNKEL (reference sequence). V gave up 4 bases and J gave up 12 bases; unmatched junction bases: 13. This CDR3 region has 15 residues. This table comes from immunoSEQ multiplex PCR, and its TCRdb copy is limited to in-frame clones, with some not included. The sample contains roughly 170,000 clones, 85% to 90% of which appear only once. These data are taken from a study of control samples from healthy donors and cancer patients. The chain employs TRBV3-1 (or the pseudogene TRBV3-2) and TRBJ1-4; TRBD1 aligns across 8 bases. Sequenced input: blood. This clonotype was sampled from a woman in her twenties or thirties in good health. The CDR3 sequence is CASSRQPRTGIELFF. In DNA form, the CDR3 reads TGTGCCAGCAGCCGACAGCCGCGGACAGGGATAGAACTGTTTTTT.